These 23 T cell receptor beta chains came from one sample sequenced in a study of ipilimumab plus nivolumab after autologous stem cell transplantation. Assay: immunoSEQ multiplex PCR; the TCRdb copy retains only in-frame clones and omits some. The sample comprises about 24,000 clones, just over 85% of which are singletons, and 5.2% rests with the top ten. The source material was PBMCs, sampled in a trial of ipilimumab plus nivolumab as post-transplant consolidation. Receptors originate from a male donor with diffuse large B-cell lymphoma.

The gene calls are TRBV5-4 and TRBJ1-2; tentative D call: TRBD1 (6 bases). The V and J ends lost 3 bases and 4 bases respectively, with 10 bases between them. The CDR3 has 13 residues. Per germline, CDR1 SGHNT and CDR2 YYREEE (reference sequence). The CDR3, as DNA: TGTGCCAGCAGCTCAGGACAGACCTATGGCTACACCTTC. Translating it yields CASSSGQTYGYTF.

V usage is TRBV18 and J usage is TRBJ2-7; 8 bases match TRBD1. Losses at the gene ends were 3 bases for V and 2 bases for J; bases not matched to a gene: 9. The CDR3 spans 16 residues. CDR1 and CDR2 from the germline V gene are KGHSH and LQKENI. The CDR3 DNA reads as TGTGCCAGCTCACCTCTGGGCAGGGGGCCTCCCTACGAGCAGTACTTC. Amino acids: CASSPLGRGPPYEQYF.

CDR3 region: CASSPLQGSQETQYF. In DNA, the CDR3 is TGTGCCAGCTCACCCCTACAGGGGAGCCAAGAGACCCAGTACTTC. The genes are TRBV18 and TRBJ2-5; TRBD1 matches 7 bases. V shed 3 bases, J shed 1 base, and the junction held 5 bases outside the gene matches. Germline values: CDR1 KGHSH, CDR2 LQKENI. The CDR3 runs to 15 residues.

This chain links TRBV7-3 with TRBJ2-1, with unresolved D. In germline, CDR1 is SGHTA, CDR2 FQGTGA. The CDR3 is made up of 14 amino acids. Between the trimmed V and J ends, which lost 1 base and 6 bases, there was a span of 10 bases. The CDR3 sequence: CASSLNLGSNEQFF. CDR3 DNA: TGTGCCAGCAGCTTAAACCTCGGCTCCAATGAGCAGTTCTTC.

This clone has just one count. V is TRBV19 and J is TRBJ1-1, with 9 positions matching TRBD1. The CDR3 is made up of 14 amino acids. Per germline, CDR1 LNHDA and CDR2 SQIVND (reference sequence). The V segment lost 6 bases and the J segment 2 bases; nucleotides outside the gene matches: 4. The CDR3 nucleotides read TGTGCCAGTAGAGCGACAGGGGGTAACACTGAAGCTTTCTTT. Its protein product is CASRATGGNTEAFF.

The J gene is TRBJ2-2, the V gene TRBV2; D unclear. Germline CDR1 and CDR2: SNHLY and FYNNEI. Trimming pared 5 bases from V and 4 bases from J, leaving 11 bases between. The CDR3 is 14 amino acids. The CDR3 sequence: CASSFRAFTGELFF. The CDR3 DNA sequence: TGTGCCAGCAGTTTCCGGGCCTTCACCGGGGAGCTGTTTTTT.

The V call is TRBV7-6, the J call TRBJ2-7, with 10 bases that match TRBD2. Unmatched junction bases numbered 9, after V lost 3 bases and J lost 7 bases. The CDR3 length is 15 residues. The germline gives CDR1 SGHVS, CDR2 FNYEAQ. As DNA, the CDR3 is TGTGCCAGCAGCTTCTCTAGCGGGGGACCGTGGGAGCAGTACTTC. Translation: CASSFSSGGPWEQYF.

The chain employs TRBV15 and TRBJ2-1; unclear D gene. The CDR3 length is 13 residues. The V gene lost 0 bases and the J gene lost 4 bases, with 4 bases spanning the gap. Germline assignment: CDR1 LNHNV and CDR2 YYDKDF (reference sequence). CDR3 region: CATSRDGYNEQFF. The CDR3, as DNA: TGTGCCACCAGCAGAGATGGGTACAATGAGCAGTTCTTC.

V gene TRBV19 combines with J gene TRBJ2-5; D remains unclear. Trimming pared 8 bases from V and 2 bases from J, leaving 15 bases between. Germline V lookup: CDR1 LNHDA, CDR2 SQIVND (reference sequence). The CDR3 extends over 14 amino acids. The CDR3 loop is CASGPRTDQETQYF. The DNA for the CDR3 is TGTGCCAGTGGCCCACGAACTGATCAAGAGACCCAGTACTTC.

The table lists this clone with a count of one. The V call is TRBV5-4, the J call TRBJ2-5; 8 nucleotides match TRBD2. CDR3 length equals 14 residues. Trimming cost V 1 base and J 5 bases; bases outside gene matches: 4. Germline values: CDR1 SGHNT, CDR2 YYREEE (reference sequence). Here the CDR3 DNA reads TGTGCCAGCAGCTTGATGCGACTAGCGGAGACCCAGTACTTC. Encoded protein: CASSLMRLAETQYF.

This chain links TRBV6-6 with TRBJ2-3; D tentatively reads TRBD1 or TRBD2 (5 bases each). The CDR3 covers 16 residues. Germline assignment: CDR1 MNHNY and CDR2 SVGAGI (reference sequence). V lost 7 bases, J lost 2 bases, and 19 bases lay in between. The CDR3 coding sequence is TGTGCCAGCATCGAGGCGGTCGGGACCTCCACAGATACGCAGTATTTT. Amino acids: CASIEAVGTSTDTQYF.

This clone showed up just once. CDR3 amino acids: CASSLEEAFNSPLHF. CDR3 bases: TGCGCCAGCAGCTTGGAAGAGGCTTTTAATTCACCCCTCCACTTT. V and J are TRBV5-1 and TRBJ1-6; D is undetermined. The CDR3 is 15 amino acids. The germline gives CDR1 SGHRS, CDR2 YFSETQ. Trimming pared 0 bases from V and 6 bases from J, leaving 10 bases between.

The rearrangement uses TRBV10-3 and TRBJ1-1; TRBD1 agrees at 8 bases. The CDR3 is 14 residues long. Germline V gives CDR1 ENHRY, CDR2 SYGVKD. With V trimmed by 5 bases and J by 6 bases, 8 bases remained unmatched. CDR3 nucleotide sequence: TGTGCCATCAGTACGGAGGACAGGGTTTCTGAAGCTTTCTTT. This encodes CAISTEDRVSEAFF.

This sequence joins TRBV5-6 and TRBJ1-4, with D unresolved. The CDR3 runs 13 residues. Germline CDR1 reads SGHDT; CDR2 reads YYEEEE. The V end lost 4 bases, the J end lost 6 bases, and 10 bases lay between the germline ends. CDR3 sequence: CASSARPDEKLFF. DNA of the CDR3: TGTGCCAGCAGCGCACGACCAGATGAAAAACTGTTTTTT. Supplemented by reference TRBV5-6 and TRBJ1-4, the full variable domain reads DAGVTQSPTHLIKTRGQQVTLRCSPKSGHDTVSWYQQALGQGPQFIFQYYEEEERQRGNFPDRFSGHQFPNYSSELNVNALLLGDSALYLCASSARPDEKLFFGSGTQLSVL.

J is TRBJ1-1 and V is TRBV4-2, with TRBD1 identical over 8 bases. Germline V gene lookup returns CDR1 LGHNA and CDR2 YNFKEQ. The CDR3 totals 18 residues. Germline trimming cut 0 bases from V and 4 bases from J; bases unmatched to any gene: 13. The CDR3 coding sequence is TGTGCCAGCAGCCAAGAGGTAGGACAGGGCCTTCGGGGCACTGAAGCTTTCTTT. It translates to CASSQEVGQGLRGTEAFF.

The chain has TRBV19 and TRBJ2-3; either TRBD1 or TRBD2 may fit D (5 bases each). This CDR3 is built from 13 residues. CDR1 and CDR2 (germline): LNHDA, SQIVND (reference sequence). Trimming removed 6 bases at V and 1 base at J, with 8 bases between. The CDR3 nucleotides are TGTGCCAGTAGGGGACCCCGCACAGATACGCAGTATTTT. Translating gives CASRGPRTDTQYF.

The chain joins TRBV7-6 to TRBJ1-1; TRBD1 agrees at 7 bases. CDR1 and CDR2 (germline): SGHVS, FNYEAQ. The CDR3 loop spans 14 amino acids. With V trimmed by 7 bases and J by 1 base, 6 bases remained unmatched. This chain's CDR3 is CASTRTGSNTEAFF. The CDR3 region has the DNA TGTGCCAGCACCCGGACAGGCTCGAACACTGAAGCTTTCTTT.

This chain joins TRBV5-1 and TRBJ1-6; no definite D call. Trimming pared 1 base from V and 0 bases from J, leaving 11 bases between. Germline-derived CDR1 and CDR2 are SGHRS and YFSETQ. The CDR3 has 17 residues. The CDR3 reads CASSLLGVSSYNSPLHF. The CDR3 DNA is TGCGCCAGCAGCTTGCTCGGCGTAAGCTCCTATAATTCACCCCTCCACTTT.

CDR3 amino acids: CASSFEYQGPETQYF. For the CDR3, the DNA is TGTGCCAGCAGCTTTGAATACCAGGGTCCGGAGACCCAGTACTTC. The chain combines TRBV5-6 with TRBJ2-5; D may be TRBD1 (5 bases). This CDR3 comprises 15 residues. Germline V CDR1 and CDR2: SGHDT, YYEEEE. The ends were cut back, 2 bases at V and 5 bases at J, with 16 bases in the middle.

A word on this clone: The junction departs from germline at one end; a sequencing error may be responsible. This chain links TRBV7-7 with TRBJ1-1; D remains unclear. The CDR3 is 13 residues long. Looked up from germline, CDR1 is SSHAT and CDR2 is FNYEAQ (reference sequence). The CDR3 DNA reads TGTGCTAGCAGCTTGTCAGACAACACTGAAGCTTTCTTT. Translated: CASSLSDNTEAFF.

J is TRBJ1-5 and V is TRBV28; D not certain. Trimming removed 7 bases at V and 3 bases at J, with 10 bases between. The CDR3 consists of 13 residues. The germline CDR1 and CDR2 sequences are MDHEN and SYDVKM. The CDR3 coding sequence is TGTGCCAGCATGTTCCAGGACAATCAGCCCCAGCATTTT. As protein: CASMFQDNQPQHF. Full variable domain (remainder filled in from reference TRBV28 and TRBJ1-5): DVKVTQSSRYLVKRTGEKVFLECVQDMDHENMFWYRQDPGLGLRLIYFSYDVKMKEKGDIPEGYSVSREKKERFSLILESASTNQTSMYLCASMFQDNQPQHFGDGTRLSIL.

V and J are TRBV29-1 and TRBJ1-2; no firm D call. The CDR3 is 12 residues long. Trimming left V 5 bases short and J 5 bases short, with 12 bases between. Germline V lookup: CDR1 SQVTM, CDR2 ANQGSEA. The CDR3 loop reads CSVRHVTYGYTF. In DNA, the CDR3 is TGCAGCGTTAGACATGTTACTTATGGCTACACCTTC.

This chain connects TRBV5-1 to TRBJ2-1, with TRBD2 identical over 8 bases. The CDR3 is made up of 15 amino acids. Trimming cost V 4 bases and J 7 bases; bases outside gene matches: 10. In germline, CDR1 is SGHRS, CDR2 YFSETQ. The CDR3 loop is CASSPPGLGANEQFF. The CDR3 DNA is TGCGCCAGCAGCCCACCGGGACTAGGGGCTAATGAGCAGTTCTTC.